The 26 T cell receptor beta chains given below trace back to one sample, sequenced in a study of beta chain features in type 1 diabetes (dated by TCRdb to the late 2010s). The library was built by means of the immunoSEQ multiplex PCR assay. The entire amount of isolated RNA was reverse transcribed using the High Capacity cDNA Reverse Transcription Kit, so the sequenced TCRB transcripts were expressed ones. TCRdb's version of the immuneACCESS table is confined to in-frame rearrangements and falls short of the full clone set. An unresolved V gene accounts for under half of the shortfall where checked; the remainder is of unknown origin. This sample has hundreds of thousands of clones in its table, and around 15% of those were observed once. The ten largest clones add up to around 0.1% of the sample. Material for sequencing was naive CD4+ T cells from blood. Sample cell subset or site, as interpreted from the label and publication: true naive CD4+ T cells. These receptors were obtained from a man between 18 and 35 years old in good health.

V usage is TRBV6-7 and J usage is TRBJ2-7; 7 bases are a match to TRBD1. TRBV6-7 is known as an ORF, though its function is uncertain. Germline trimming cut 5 bases from V and 3 bases from J; bases unmatched to any gene: 7. The CDR3 has 14 residues. CDR3 protein: CASSARDRFYEQYF. The CDR3 DNA reads TGTGCCAGCAGTGCAAGGGACAGATTCTACGAGCAGTACTTC.

This clone was recorded a few times. The gene calls are TRBV7-3 and TRBJ2-2; no reliable D call. The ends were cut back, 4 bases at V and 6 bases at J, with 15 bases in the middle. Germline CDR1 SGHTA, CDR2 FQGTGA. The CDR3 totals 15 residues. The CDR3 DNA is TGTGCCAGCAGCTCCCAGTCGCGAGGACCCGGGGAGCTGTTTTTT. Its protein is CASSSQSRGPGELFF.

The chain links TRBV14 to TRBJ1-1; D is unresolved. This CDR3 contains 14 residues. Germline V gives CDR1 SGHDN, CDR2 FVKESK. V lost 6 bases to trimming and J lost 6 bases, with 17 bases between them. This CDR3 reads CASSLLSRMAEAFF. The CDR3 nucleotides read TGTGCCAGCAGTCTCCTAAGCAGGATGGCTGAAGCTTTCTTT. Full variable domain (missing parts from reference TRBV14 and TRBJ1-1): EAGVTQFPSHSVIEKGQTVTLRCDPISGHDNLYWYRRVMGKEIKFLLHFVKESKQDESGMPNNRFLAERTGGTYSTLKVQPAELEDSGVYFCASSLLSRMAEAFFGQGTRLTVV.

The chain couples TRBV2 to TRBJ2-2; unclear D gene. The CDR3 is 13 amino acids. Per germline, CDR1 SNHLY and CDR2 FYNNEI. V was cut by 3 bases and J by 4 bases, with 6 bases left in between. The CDR3 is CASSESVTGELFF. The CDR3 region has the DNA TGTGCCAGCAGTGAGTCGGTCACCGGGGAGCTGTTTTTT.

This clone was counted between two and nine times. V and J are TRBV11-2 and TRBJ2-3; D is undetermined. The V and J ends lost 3 bases and 2 bases respectively, with 18 bases between them. The CDR3 extends over 17 amino acids. Germline V gene data show CDR1 as SGHAT and CDR2 as FQNNGV. The CDR3 protein is CASSFVAVSHATDTQYF. DNA of the CDR3: TGTGCCAGCAGCTTCGTTGCGGTCAGTCACGCCACAGATACGCAGTATTTT.

The chain carries TRBV5-4 and TRBJ2-2; D uncertain. Trimming took off 0 bases at V and 1 base at J, with 10 bases between the two ends. This CDR3 region has 16 residues. Germline V lookup: CDR1 SGHNT, CDR2 YYREEE (reference sequence). CDR3 coding DNA: TGTGCCAGCAGCTTGGCCTCAGTACTGAACACCGGGGAGCTGTTTTTT. This sequence encodes CASSLASVLNTGELFF.

The genes are TRBV29-1 and TRBJ1-5, with a weak D call TRBD1 (5 bases). The CDR3 is 13 amino acids. The germline V gene has CDR1 SQVTM and CDR2 ANQGSEA. In DNA form, the CDR3 reads TGCAGTTCGGGACCGCTCCGGGGTTGGCCCCAGCATTTT. It is translated as CSSGPLRGWPQHF.

This clone was recorded a few times. The rearrangement links TRBV15 to TRBJ2-3; 9 bases line up with TRBD1. CDR3 length: 16 amino acids. V lost 0 bases, J lost 3 bases, and 4 bases stayed unmatched. The V gene's germline CDR1 is LNHNV and CDR2 YYDKDF (reference sequence). The CDR3 nucleotides read TGTGCCACCAGCAGAGACCACAGGGGGCGGACAGATACGCAGTATTTT. Translation: CATSRDHRGRTDTQYF.

The genes are TRBV28 and TRBJ1-2; TRBD1 might be the D (5 bases). The V gene lost 10 bases and the J gene lost 8 bases, with 23 bases spanning the gap. In germline, CDR1 is MDHEN, CDR2 SYDVKM. The length of the CDR3 is 14 residues. CDR3 loop: CATEVRGDLRGYTF. The CDR3 bases are TGTGCCACCGAAGTCCGGGGGGACTTGAGGGGCTACACCTTC.

The chain is built from TRBV4-1 and TRBJ2-1; D not certain. Germline V gene data show CDR1 as MGHRA and CDR2 as YSYEKL. Trimming took 1 base from V and 6 from J, leaving 10 bases between them. The CDR3 has 14 amino acids. CDR3 in DNA: TGCGCCAGCAGCCAAGGGTGGTCAGCCAATGAGCAGTTCTTC. It is translated as CASSQGWSANEQFF.

This clone was seen a few times. The rearrangement uses TRBV18 and TRBJ2-6; no definite D call. The CDR3 is 16 amino acids. The germline V and J ends were trimmed by 3 bases and 0 bases, with 9 bases remaining between them. Germline values: CDR1 KGHSH, CDR2 LQKENI. The CDR3 region is CASSPIGISGANVLTF. CDR3 DNA: TGTGCCAGCTCACCCATCGGTATCTCTGGGGCCAACGTCCTGACTTTC.

The table lists this clone with a few counts. V is TRBV28 and J is TRBJ2-2, with 8 bases identical to TRBD1. Germline V gene lookup returns CDR1 MDHEN and CDR2 SYDVKM. V lost 5 bases to trimming and J lost 0 bases; unmatched junction nucleotides: 2. The CDR3 totals 15 residues. The CDR3 coding sequence is TGTGCCAGCAGTAGACAGGGGCCGAACACCGGGGAGCTGTTTTTT. It encodes CASSRQGPNTGELFF.

The chain carries TRBV7-9 and TRBJ1-2; possibly TRBD1 for D (6 bases). The germline V gene has CDR1 SEHNR and CDR2 FQNEAQ (reference sequence). CDR3 size: 12 residues. The germline V and J ends were trimmed by 9 bases and 4 bases, with 12 bases remaining between them. The CDR3 protein is CASTGTSYGYTF. CDR3 DNA sequence: TGTGCCAGTACCGGGACAAGCTATGGCTACACCTTC.

This chain joins TRBV29-1 and TRBJ2-3; D gene ambiguous. The CDR3 is made up of 13 amino acids. V was shortened by 3 bases and J by 6 bases, with 13 bases between the two germline ends. Germline CDR1 reads SQVTM; CDR2 reads ANQGSEA. CDR3 DNA sequence: TGCAGCGTTGACAAGGGTGTCCCGGATACGCAGTATTTT. It yields the protein CSVDKGVPDTQYF.

CDR3 loop: CAISVRTDVGYTF. CDR3 coding DNA: TGTGCCATCAGCGTCCGGACAGATGTTGGCTACACCTTC. The J gene is TRBJ1-2, the V gene TRBV10-3; TRBD1 is a possible D gene (6 bases). The CDR3 is 13 amino acids. V lost 6 bases and J lost 7, with 15 bases in between. Germline-derived CDR1 and CDR2 are ENHRY and SYGVKD.

This chain uses TRBV29-1 with TRBJ2-1, with D perhaps TRBD2 (6 bases). Per the germline V gene, CDR1 is SQVTM and CDR2 is ANQGSEA. This CDR3 has 13 residues. V was cut by 6 bases and J by 8 bases, with 17 bases left in between. DNA for the CDR3: TGCAGCGTGAAAGGGACTCCGAGGGATGAGCAGTTCTTC. This gives the protein CSVKGTPRDEQFF.

The chain has TRBV28 and TRBJ1-4; possibly TRBD1 for D (5 bases). CDR3 length: 15 amino acids. Trimming removed 6 bases from V and 2 bases from J, with 13 bases in between. CDR1 is MDHEN and CDR2 is SYDVKM in the germline V gene. In nucleotides, the CDR3 is TGTGCCAGCAGCCCCCCGGGGACCACTAATGAAAAACTGTTTTTT. Translated: CASSPPGTTNEKLFF.

This chain uses TRBV19 with TRBJ1-1; D is ambiguous. V shed 3 bases and J shed 2 bases, with 4 bases lying between them. CDR1 and CDR2 from the germline V gene are LNHDA and SQIVND (reference sequence). The CDR3 consists of 12 residues. The CDR3 here is CASSIINTEAFF. The CDR3 coding sequence is TGTGCCAGTAGTATCATTAACACTGAAGCTTTCTTT.

This chain joins TRBV11-3 and TRBJ2-4; D unclear. Trimming left V 2 bases short and J 5 bases short, with 10 bases between. CDR3 size: 14 residues. Looked up from germline, CDR1 is SGHNT and CDR2 is YENEEA. In nucleotides, the CDR3 is TGTGCCAGCAGCTTATACGGTGATGAAAACATTCAGTACTTC. Translating it yields CASSLYGDENIQYF.

This clone has just a few counts. The V and J genes are TRBV2 and TRBJ1-4; D is perhaps TRBD1 (6 bases). V lost 6 bases to trimming and J lost 4 bases, with 12 bases between them. This CDR3 has 14 amino acids. Germline assignment: CDR1 SNHLY and CDR2 FYNNEI. The CDR3 nucleotides read TGTGCCAGCAGGCTCGACAGGAATAATGAAAAACTGTTTTTT. This translates into CASRLDRNNEKLFF.

This chain joins TRBV7-2 and TRBJ1-2, with D perhaps TRBD1 (5 bases). CDR1 SGHTA and CDR2 FQGNSA come from the germline V gene. The CDR3 is made up of 15 amino acids. The V gene lost 5 bases and the J gene lost 3 bases, with 16 bases spanning the gap. In nucleotides, the CDR3 is TGTGCCAGCAGCCAAGATGAGGGGACCTACTATGGCTACACCTTC. Its translation is CASSQDEGTYYGYTF.

This clone has a handful of counts. The chain combines TRBV4-2 with TRBJ2-4; D might be TRBD1 (6 bases). V lost 5 bases and J 1 base, leaving 15 bases between the germline ends. The CDR3 sequence is 16 residues long. Germline V gene data show CDR1 as LGHNA and CDR2 as YNFKEQ. The CDR3: CASSFRGGGAKNIQYF. DNA for the CDR3: TGTGCCAGCAGCTTCAGGGGCGGCGGGGCCAAAAACATTCAGTACTTC.

This clone was picked up a small number of times. This CDR3 is CASSDGSTNTGELFF. In nucleotides, the CDR3 is TGTGCCAGCAGCGACGGCAGTACGAACACCGGGGAGCTGTTTTTT. The rearrangement links TRBV9 to TRBJ2-2; D call uncertain. CDR1 is SGDLS, CDR2 YYNGEE, per germline. The CDR3 consists of 15 residues. V gave up 3 bases and J gave up 0 bases, with 9 bases separating them.

The CDR3 sequence: CASSLAAGPNQPQHF. As DNA, the CDR3 is TGTGCCAGCAGCTTAGCGGCAGGGCCCAATCAGCCCCAGCATTTT. The chain has TRBV7-2 and TRBJ1-5; D might be TRBD1 (5 bases). CDR3 size: 15 residues. Trimming pared 0 bases from V and 3 bases from J, leaving 9 bases between. In germline, CDR1 is SGHTA, CDR2 FQGNSA.

The chain couples TRBV7-9 to TRBJ1-1, with a weak D call TRBD1 (5 bases). The germline V and J ends were trimmed by 7 bases and 5 bases, with 17 bases remaining between them. From germline, CDR1 is SEHNR and CDR2 FQNEAQ (reference sequence). The CDR3 has 14 residues. As DNA, the CDR3 is TGTGCCAGCAACACTCTCAGGGTAAAGACTGAAGCTTTCTTT. Its translation: CASNTLRVKTEAFF.

This clone was seen more than once but under ten times. CDR3: CASRNTGIRNTIYF. The CDR3 bases are TGTGCCAGCAGAAATACAGGGATCCGAAACACCATATATTTT. The chain recombines TRBV25-1 with TRBJ1-3, with TRBD1 as a possible D gene (6 bases). The CDR3 has 14 residues. V lost 6 bases, J lost 5 bases, and 14 bases lay in between. The V gene's germline CDR1 is MGHDK and CDR2 SYGVNS.